Each of the 14 T cell receptor beta chains below was sequenced from the same sample in a study of neurological immune-mediated disorders. TCRdb processed the 5' RACE reads anew with MiXCR; each CDR3 protein has one entry. The sample includes tens of thousands of distinct CDR3 sequences, 5.8% of them seen just once. Sequencing was done on a sample of CD4+ T cells from blood. The source of these receptors is a woman aged 18-29 years with multiple sclerosis.

This clonotype was seen at least ten times. The genes are TRBV5-1 and TRBJ2-1; 15 bases line up with TRBD2. The CDR3 contains 17 residues. CDR1 is SGHRS, CDR2 YFSETQ, per germline. Losses at the gene ends were 4 bases for V and 2 bases for J; bases not matched to a gene: 4. The CDR3 loop is CASSPGLAGGPYNEQFF. CDR3 coding DNA: TGCGCCAGCAGCCCGGGACTAGCGGGAGGACCCTACAATGAGCAGTTCTTC.

This clonotype was seen at least ten times. The chain joins TRBV11-2 to TRBJ2-6; no clear D gene. Trimming pared 3 bases from V and 1 base from J, leaving 4 bases between. This CDR3 has 14 amino acids. Germline V lookup: CDR1 SGHAT, CDR2 FQNNGV. The CDR3 loop is CASSFESGANVLTF. In DNA form, the CDR3 reads TGTGCCAGCAGCTTCGAGTCTGGGGCCAACGTCCTGACTTTC. The full variable domain, in which reference TRBV11-2 and TRBJ2-6 provide the parts outside the CDR3, is EAGVAQSPRYKIIEKRQSVAFWCNPISGHATLYWYQQILGQGPKLLIQFQNNGVVDDSQLPKDRFSAERLKGVDSTLKIQPAKLEDSAVYLCASSFESGANVLTFGAGSRLTVL.

This clonotype has ten or more counts. This chain joins TRBV14 and TRBJ2-7; D perhaps matches TRBD1 (7 bases). The CDR3 consists of 15 residues. Trimming took 0 bases from V and 3 from J, leaving 12 bases between them. Germline CDR1 SGHDN, CDR2 FVKESK. As DNA, the CDR3 is TGTGCCAGCAGCCAAGATCAGGGGGGCATCTACGAGCAGTACTTC. Translation gives CASSQDQGGIYEQYF.

This clonotype was picked up many times. The V call is TRBV10-3, the J call TRBJ2-1; 11 nucleotides agree with TRBD1. The ends lost 2 bases at V and 2 bases at J; junction bases unmatched: 2. Germline CDR1 ENHRY, CDR2 SYGVKD. The CDR3 loop spans 16 amino acids. In DNA, the CDR3 is TGTGCCATCAGTGAGAGGACAGGGGGCCCCTACAATGAGCAGTTCTTC. Protein sequence: CAISERTGGPYNEQFF.

This clonotype was counted at least ten times. This rearrangement joins TRBV27 to TRBJ2-1; D gene ambiguous. The V and J ends lost 7 bases and 2 bases respectively, with 12 bases between them. The germline V gene has CDR1 MNHEY and CDR2 SMNVEV (reference sequence). CDR3 length equals 14 residues. The CDR3 reads CASINPAAYNEQFF. The CDR3 DNA reads TGTGCCAGCATTAATCCTGCGGCCTACAATGAGCAGTTCTTC.

Only a few counts were recorded for this clonotype. This chain links TRBV9 with TRBJ2-7; 8 nucleotides agree with TRBD1. With V trimmed by 3 bases and J by 5 bases, 10 bases remained unmatched. The CDR3 extends over 15 amino acids. Germline V gives CDR1 SGDLS, CDR2 YYNGEE. CDR3 nucleotide sequence: TGTGCCAGCAGCGCTACAGGGGGTCTACTTGACGAGCAGTACTTC. It encodes CASSATGGLLDEQYF. The whole variable domain, remainder taken from reference TRBV9 and TRBJ2-7, is DSGVTQTPKHLITATGQRVTLRCSPRSGDLSVYWYQQSLDQGLQFLIQYYNGEERAKGNILERFSAQQFPDLHSELNLSSLELGDSALYFCASSATGGLLDEQYFGPGTRLTVT.

This clonotype was picked up many times. This chain uses TRBV4-2 with TRBJ2-1; 8 positions agree with TRBD2. V shed 1 base and J 1 base; nucleotides not matched to a gene: 9. This CDR3 is built from 18 residues. The germline V gene encodes CDR1 LGHNA and CDR2 YNFKEQ. DNA for the CDR3: TGTGCCAGCAGCCAAGGCGTTTCGGGCGGGAGGTCCTACAATGAGCAGTTCTTC. Its translation: CASSQGVSGGRSYNEQFF.

This clonotype was seen repeatedly, ten times or more. The rearrangement joins TRBV7-9 to TRBJ1-6; D may be TRBD1 (6 bases). This CDR3 has 14 residues. V was cut by 6 bases and J by 7 bases, with 13 bases left in between. CDR1 and CDR2 (germline): SEHNR, FQNEAQ (reference sequence). The DNA for the CDR3 is TGTGCCAGCAGTGGGCGGGGGCAGAATTCACCCCTCCACTTT. This encodes CASSGRGQNSPLHF.

The J gene is TRBJ2-5, the V gene TRBV9, with D tentatively TRBD2 (7 bases). Germline V gene data show CDR1 as SGDLS and CDR2 as YYNGEE. V gave up 0 bases and J gave up 4 bases, with 13 bases separating them. The length of the CDR3 is 15 residues. The chain's CDR3 is CASSVGGGSGETQYF. The CDR3 DNA follows: TGTGCCAGCAGCGTAGGGGGGGGCTCAGGAGAGACCCAGTACTTC.

This clonotype was seen repeatedly, ten times or more. The genes are TRBV6-5 and TRBJ2-4; D is possibly TRBD1 (6 bases). Germline lookup yields CDR1 MNHEY and CDR2 SVGAGI. This CDR3 spans 17 amino acids. V lost 4 bases and J 3 bases, leaving 19 bases between the germline ends. This chain's CDR3 is CASSSQSGDVGKNIQYF. As DNA, the CDR3 is TGTGCCAGCAGTTCCCAATCAGGGGATGTGGGCAAAAACATTCAGTACTTC.

This clonotype was observed at least ten times. This chain uses TRBV6-5 with TRBJ2-2; the D call may be TRBD1 or TRBD2 (5 bases each). V was cut by 6 bases and J by 1 base, with 18 bases left in between. Per the germline V gene, CDR1 is MNHEY and CDR2 is SVGAGI. This CDR3 has 17 amino acids. In DNA, the CDR3 is TGTGCCAGCAGAGCCCCCGTACCAGGGAGGAACACCGGGGAGCTGTTTTTT. Its translation is CASRAPVPGRNTGELFF.

V is TRBV30 and J is TRBJ1-1; D is ambiguous. The CDR3 consists of 14 residues. Germline values: CDR1 GTSNPN, CDR2 SVGIG (reference sequence). The germline V and J ends were trimmed by 4 bases and 3 bases, with 15 bases remaining between them. This CDR3 reads CAWNPPGKDTEAFF. Written as DNA, the CDR3 is TGTGCCTGGAACCCACCAGGAAAGGACACTGAAGCTTTCTTT.

This clonotype has at least ten counts. The chain combines TRBV20-1 with TRBJ1-1; 7 nucleotides line up with TRBD1. The V gene end was trimmed by 1 base and the J gene end by 9 bases; junction bases not matched to a gene: 5. Per germline, CDR1 DFQATT and CDR2 SNEGSKA (reference sequence). The CDR3 is made up of 12 amino acids. As DNA, the CDR3 is TGCAGTGCTAGAGTAGGGGACAGTCAAGCTTTCTTT. It translates to CSARVGDSQAFF.

This clonotype is labeled as medium-sized. The chain employs TRBV29-1 and TRBJ2-1; no clear D. The CDR3 is made up of 12 amino acids. Per germline, CDR1 SQVTM and CDR2 ANQGSEA. Trimming stripped 7 bases from V and 0 bases from J, with 7 bases between. CDR3 DNA: TGCAGCGCTGACTCCTCCTACAATGAGCAGTTCTTC. The encoded protein is CSADSSYNEQFF.